This TCR beta chain was identified during a study of T cells in Graves' hyperthyroidism and ophthalmopathy. Patients aged 18 to 65 with hyperthyroidism were newly diagnosed, with duration under 2 months. Orbital computed tomography, thyroid ultrasound, serum thyroxine and TRAb, and clinical symptoms together informed the diagnoses. In regard to this clonotype: Its antigen remains unknown. Since a much larger clone is just one base distant, this may be a read error.

Broader study findings: Ophthalmopathy and stable hyperthyroidism were separated by a 13 V-J model. Most expanded thyroid clonotypes above 0.001 also appeared in blood.

The CDR3 has 17 amino acids. Germline CDR1 and CDR2: MNHEY and SVGAGI. The CDR3 regions of TCR beta were amplified from RNA transcripts. First-round RT-PCR of the TCR CDR3 relied on the HTBI primer set. TCRdb redid the calling of the multiplex PCR reads with MiXCR, one entry per CDR3 protein. The sample consists of about 360,000 distinct CDR3 sequences, less than 15% of them appearing once. The J gene is TRBJ1-6, the V gene TRBV6-5; TRBD1 is a possible D gene (6 bases). Sequenced sample: blood. The sequence was collected from a woman under 30 with Graves' hyperthyroidism. CDR3 DNA sequence: TGTGCCAGCAGTTACGGAGGACAGAGCTCCTATGATTCACCCCTCCACTTT. Translated: CASSYGGQSSYDSPLHF.